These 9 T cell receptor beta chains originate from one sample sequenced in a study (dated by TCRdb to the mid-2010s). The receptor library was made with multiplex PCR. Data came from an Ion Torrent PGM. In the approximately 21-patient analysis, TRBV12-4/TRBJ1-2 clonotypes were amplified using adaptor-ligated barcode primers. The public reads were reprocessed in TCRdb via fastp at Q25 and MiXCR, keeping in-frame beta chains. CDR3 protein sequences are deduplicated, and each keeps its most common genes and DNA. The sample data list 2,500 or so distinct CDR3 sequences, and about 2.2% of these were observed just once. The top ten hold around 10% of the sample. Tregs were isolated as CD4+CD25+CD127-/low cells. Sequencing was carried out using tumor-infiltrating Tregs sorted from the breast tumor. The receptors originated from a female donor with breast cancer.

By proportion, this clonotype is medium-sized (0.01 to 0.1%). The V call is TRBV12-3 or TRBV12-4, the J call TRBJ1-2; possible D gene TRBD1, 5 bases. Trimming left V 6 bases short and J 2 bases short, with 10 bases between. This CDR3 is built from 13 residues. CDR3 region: CASRPQGNYGYTF. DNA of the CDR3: TGTGCCAGCAGGCCCCAGGGAAACTATGGCTACACCTTC.

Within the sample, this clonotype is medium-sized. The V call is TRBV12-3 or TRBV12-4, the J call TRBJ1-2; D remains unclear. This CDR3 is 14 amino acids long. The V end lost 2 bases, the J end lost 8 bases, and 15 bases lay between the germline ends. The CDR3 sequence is CASSLQSSRIGYTF. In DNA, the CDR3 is TGTGCCAGCAGTTTACAGTCGTCTAGGATCGGCTACACCTTC.

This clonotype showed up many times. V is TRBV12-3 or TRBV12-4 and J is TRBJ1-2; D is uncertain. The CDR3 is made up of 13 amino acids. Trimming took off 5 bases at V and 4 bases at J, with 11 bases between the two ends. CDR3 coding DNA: TGTGCCAGCAGTACCCAAGGCTCCTATGGCTACACCTTC. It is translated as CASSTQGSYGYTF.

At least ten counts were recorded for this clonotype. The CDR3 reads CASSPGQVPSNGYTF. CDR3 bases: TGTGCCAGCAGTCCGGGACAGGTTCCGTCCAATGGCTACACCTTC. The chain links TRBV12-3 or TRBV12-4 to TRBJ1-2, with 8 bases aligning to TRBD1. The V segment lost 5 bases and the J segment 6 bases; nucleotides outside the gene matches: 11. The CDR3 consists of 15 residues.

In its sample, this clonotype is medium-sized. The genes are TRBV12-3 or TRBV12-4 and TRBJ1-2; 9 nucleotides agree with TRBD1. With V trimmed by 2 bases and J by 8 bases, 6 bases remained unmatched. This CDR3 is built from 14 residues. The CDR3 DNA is TGTGCCAGCAGTTTACCCGGGGACAGGGACGGCTACACCTTC. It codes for CASSLPGDRDGYTF.

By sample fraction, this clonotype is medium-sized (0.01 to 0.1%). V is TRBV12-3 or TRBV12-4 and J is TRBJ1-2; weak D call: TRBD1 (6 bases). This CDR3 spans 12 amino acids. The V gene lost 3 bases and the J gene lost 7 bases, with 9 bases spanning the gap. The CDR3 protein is CASSFTGRGYTF. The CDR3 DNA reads TGTGCCAGCAGTTTTACAGGGCGTGGCTACACCTTC.

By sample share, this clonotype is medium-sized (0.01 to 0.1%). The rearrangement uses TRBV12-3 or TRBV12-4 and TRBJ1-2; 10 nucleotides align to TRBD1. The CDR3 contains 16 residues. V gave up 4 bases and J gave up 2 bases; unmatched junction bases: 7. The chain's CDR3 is CASSSFGDRGNYGYTF. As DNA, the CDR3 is TGTGCCAGCAGTTCCTTTGGGGACAGGGGCAACTATGGCTACACCTTC.

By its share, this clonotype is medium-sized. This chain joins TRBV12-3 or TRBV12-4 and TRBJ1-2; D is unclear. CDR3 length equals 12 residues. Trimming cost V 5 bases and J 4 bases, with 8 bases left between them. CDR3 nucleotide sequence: TGTGCCAGCAGTCGAACAATCTATGGCTACACCTTC. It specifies CASSRTIYGYTF.

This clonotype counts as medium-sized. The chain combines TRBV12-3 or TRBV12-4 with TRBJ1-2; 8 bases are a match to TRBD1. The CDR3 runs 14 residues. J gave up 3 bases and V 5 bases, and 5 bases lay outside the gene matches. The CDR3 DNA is TGTGCCAGCAGTGGACAGGGTCTGGACTATGGCTACACCTTC. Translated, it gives CASSGQGLDYGYTF.